This T cell receptor beta chain was obtained from a study of blood T cell repertoires in COVID-19. Looking at the study overall: Some COVID-19 samples were acute and others convalescent; all came from the United States, Italy and Spain. T cells, B-cell-depleted T cells, or PBMCs provided the cDNA or gDNA that served as material.

The CDR3 totals 15 residues. Trimming pared 10 bases from V and 0 bases from J, leaving 16 bases between. Germline CDR1 reads LGHDT; CDR2 reads YNNKEL (reference sequence). Authors' data handling: For nucleated cells, counts were estimated from reference gene primer amplification. The assay was immunoSEQ multiplex PCR, and TCRdb's table has in-frame clones only and misses some. Clone size and the V and J calls come from that table; the DNA yielded D and trimming. The profile shows hundreds of thousands of clones, about 85% of them singletons. The chain carries TRBV3-1 (or the pseudogene TRBV3-2) and TRBJ1-3, with a tentative D call TRBD1 (5 bases). Input material: peripheral blood. This clonotype was sampled from a middle-aged man with acute or convalescent COVID-19. The CDR3 spells CATTRGGNSGNTIYF. CDR3 bases: TGTGCCACCACCCGGGGGGGAAACTCTGGAAACACCATATATTTT.